The clone carrying this T cell receptor (beta chain) was seen many times. Germline V CDR1 and CDR2: SGHRS, YFSETQ. The V segment lost 4 bases and the J segment 9 bases; nucleotides outside the gene matches: 9. There are 13 residues in the CDR3. TCRdb re-analysed the 5' RACE reads in MiXCR, keeping a single row per CDR3 protein. Of roughly 25,000 distinct CDR3 sequences listed, just under 7% were seen once; the top ten hold 13% to 15%. This sample is part of a study of spatial heterogeneity in lung cancer. Regarding time point: sample taken at primary tumor resection. Whole RNA, which was extracted from tumor, nontumor lung tissue or frozen PBMC, was sequenced without any cell sorting.

The TCR sequence derives from a male donor with early-stage non-small cell lung cancer. The sequences come from PBMCs, collected at surgery. The rearrangement links TRBV5-1 to TRBJ1-1; TRBD1 agrees at 7 bases. The CDR3 DNA follows: TGCGCCAGCAGCCCGAGGAGGGACAGTAAAGCTTTCTTT. Its translation is CASSPRRDSKAFF.